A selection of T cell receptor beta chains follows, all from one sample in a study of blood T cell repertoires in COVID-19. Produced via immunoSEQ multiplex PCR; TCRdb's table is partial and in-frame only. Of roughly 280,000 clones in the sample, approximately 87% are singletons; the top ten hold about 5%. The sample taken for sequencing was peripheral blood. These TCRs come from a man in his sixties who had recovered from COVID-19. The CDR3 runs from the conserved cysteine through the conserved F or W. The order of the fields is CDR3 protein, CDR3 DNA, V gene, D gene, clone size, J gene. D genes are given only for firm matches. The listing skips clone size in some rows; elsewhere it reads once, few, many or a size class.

CDR3 protein: CATSDPSFGGGTDTQYF; CDR3 DNA: TGTGCCACCAGTGATCCCTCTTTCGGGGGAGGCACAGATACGCAGTATTTT; V gene: TRBV24-1; D gene: -; clone size: -; J gene: TRBJ2-3
CDR3 protein: CASSGTSVSYNEQFF; CDR3 DNA: TGTGCCAGCTCCGGGACTAGCGTATCCTACAATGAGCAGTTCTTC; V gene: TRBV6-5; D gene: TRBD2; clone size: -; J gene: TRBJ2-1
CDR3 protein: CASSEWAGSLSYNEQFF; CDR3 DNA: TGTGCCAGCAGTGAATGGGCCGGGAGCCTCTCCTACAATGAGCAGTTCTTC; V gene: TRBV6-1; D gene: -; clone size: -; J gene: TRBJ2-1
CDR3 protein: CASSPRQGLGDGYTF; CDR3 DNA: TGTGCCAGCAGCCCAAGACAGGGCTTAGGGGATGGCTACACCTTC; V gene: TRBV7-8; D gene: TRBD1; clone size: -; J gene: TRBJ1-2
CDR3 protein: CASGYRWVTSGGAWETQYF; CDR3 DNA: TGTGCCAGCGGATACCGGTGGGTGACTAGCGGGGGGGCCTGGGAGACCCAGTACTTC; V gene: TRBV6-4; D gene: TRBD2; clone size: -; J gene: TRBJ2-5
CDR3 protein: CASSLLPSGGTQYF; CDR3 DNA: TGTGCCAGCAGCTTACTGCCGTCGGGAGGTACGCAGTATTTT; V gene: TRBV7-3; D gene: TRBD2; clone size: -; J gene: TRBJ2-3
CDR3 protein: CASSPRTSGGGTGELFF; CDR3 DNA: TGTGCCAGCAGCCCCAGGACTAGCGGGGGGGGAACCGGGGAGCTGTTTTTT; V gene: TRBV7-8; D gene: TRBD2; clone size: -; J gene: TRBJ2-2
CDR3 protein: CASRVAGAVGETQYF; CDR3 DNA: TGTGCCAGCAGGGTAGCGGGAGCGGTTGGGGAGACCCAGTACTTC; V gene: TRBV2; D gene: TRBD2; clone size: -; J gene: TRBJ2-5
CDR3 protein: CASRPTGHSNQPQHF; CDR3 DNA: TGTGCCAGCAGGCCGACAGGACATAGCAATCAGCCCCAGCATTTT; V gene: TRBV6-5; D gene: -; clone size: -; J gene: TRBJ1-5
CDR3 protein: CASSPSGGHEQFF; CDR3 DNA: TGCGCCAGCAGCCCATCAGGGGGCCATGAGCAGTTCTTC; V gene: TRBV10-1; D gene: TRBD1; clone size: -; J gene: TRBJ2-1
CDR3 protein: CASSTRQGSNYGYTF; CDR3 DNA: TGTGCCAGTAGTACCCGACAGGGCTCTAACTATGGCTACACCTTC; V gene: TRBV19; D gene: TRBD1; clone size: -; J gene: TRBJ1-2
CDR3 protein: CASSAQSRTGPRGGYTF; CDR3 DNA: TGTGCCAGCAGCGCACAATCCAGGACAGGCCCTAGAGGTGGCTACACCTTC; V gene: TRBV9; D gene: TRBD1; clone size: -; J gene: TRBJ1-2
CDR3 protein: CASSFEPRRNTEAFF; CDR3 DNA: TGTGCCAGCAGCTTTGAGCCGCGGAGGAACACTGAAGCTTTCTTT; V gene: TRBV5-6; D gene: -; clone size: -; J gene: TRBJ1-1
CDR3 protein: CASSQGFMNTEAFF; CDR3 DNA: TGCGCCAGCAGCCAGGGCTTCATGAACACTGAAGCTTTCTTT; V gene: TRBV4-1; D gene: -; clone size: -; J gene: TRBJ1-1
CDR3 protein: CASSFLPGQGHNSPLHF; CDR3 DNA: TGTGCCAGCAGCTTCTTACCGGGACAGGGACATAATTCACCCCTCCACTTT; V gene: TRBV5-4; D gene: TRBD1; clone size: -; J gene: TRBJ1-6
CDR3 protein: CASSVRPTPGQSHEQYF; CDR3 DNA: TGTGCCAGCAGCGTCCGGCCTACCCCGGGACAGAGCCACGAGCAGTACTTC; V gene: TRBV9; D gene: TRBD1; clone size: -; J gene: TRBJ2-7
CDR3 protein: CASRGDRGLYEQFF; CDR3 DNA: TGTGCCAGCAGAGGGGACAGGGGGCTCTATGAGCAGTTCTTC; V gene: TRBV6-5; D gene: TRBD1; clone size: -; J gene: TRBJ2-1
CDR3 protein: CASSLAAGPNEKLFF; CDR3 DNA: TGTGCCAGCAGCTTAGCGGCAGGGCCTAATGAAAAACTGTTTTTT; V gene: TRBV7-9; D gene: -; clone size: -; J gene: TRBJ1-4
CDR3 protein: CASSLQGWGAEAFF; CDR3 DNA: TGTGCCAGCAGTTTACAGGGATGGGGGGCTGAAGCTTTCTTT; V gene: TRBV28; D gene: -; clone size: -; J gene: TRBJ1-1
CDR3 protein: CASRRGASGPDEQYF; CDR3 DNA: TGTGCCAGTAGGCGTGGGGCTAGCGGACCTGACGAGCAGTACTTC; V gene: TRBV19; D gene: TRBD2; clone size: -; J gene: TRBJ2-7
CDR3 protein: CASRLAGVTDTQYF; CDR3 DNA: TGCGCCAGCAGACTAGCGGGGGTGACAGATACGCAGTATTTT; V gene: TRBV5-1; D gene: TRBD2; clone size: -; J gene: TRBJ2-3
CDR3 protein: CASRGTGGGGNQPQHF; CDR3 DNA: TGTGCCAGCAGGGGGACAGGGGGCGGGGGCAATCAGCCCCAGCATTTT; V gene: TRBV27; D gene: TRBD1; clone size: once; J gene: TRBJ1-5
CDR3 protein: CASSQDVWRMNTEAFF; CDR3 DNA: TGCGCCAGCAGCCAAGATGTGTGGAGAATGAACACTGAAGCTTTCTTT; V gene: TRBV4-1; D gene: -; clone size: -; J gene: TRBJ1-1
CDR3 protein: CATRLGQPWKNEQYF; CDR3 DNA: TGTGCCACCAGGCTTGGACAGCCCTGGAAAAACGAGCAGTACTTC; V gene: TRBV24-1; D gene: -; clone size: once; J gene: TRBJ2-7
CDR3 protein: CASKTTTGGSMAEAFF; CDR3 DNA: TGTGCCAGTAAAACCACGACAGGGGGCAGTATGGCTGAAGCTTTCTTT; V gene: TRBV19; D gene: TRBD1; clone size: -; J gene: TRBJ1-1
CDR3 protein: CASSGWEGNEQFF; CDR3 DNA: TGCGCCAGCAGTGGATGGGAGGGTAATGAGCAGTTCTTC; V gene: TRBV10-2; D gene: TRBD2; clone size: -; J gene: TRBJ2-1
CDR3 protein: CASSLRYGANVLTF; CDR3 DNA: TGTGCCAGCAGTTTGCGGTACGGGGCCAACGTCCTGACTTTC; V gene: TRBV28; D gene: -; clone size: -; J gene: TRBJ2-6
CDR3 protein: CASSERGGRTDTQYF; CDR3 DNA: TGTGCCAGCAGTGAACGCGGGGGGCGGACAGATACGCAGTATTTT; V gene: TRBV6-1; D gene: TRBD2; clone size: few; J gene: TRBJ2-3
CDR3 protein: CASSLVLSGNTIYF; CDR3 DNA: TGTGCCAGCAGCTTAGTTCTATCTGGAAACACCATATATTTT; V gene: TRBV7-8; D gene: -; clone size: -; J gene: TRBJ1-3
CDR3 protein: CASSSSGGTDTQYF; CDR3 DNA: TGTGCCAGTAGTTCTAGCGGGGGAACAGATACGCAGTATTTT; V gene: TRBV19; D gene: TRBD2; clone size: few; J gene: TRBJ2-3
CDR3 protein: CASSPRDRGVWGYGYTF; CDR3 DNA: TGTGCCAGCAGTCCCCGGGACAGGGGCGTTTGGGGCTATGGCTACACCTTC; V gene: TRBV28; D gene: TRBD1; clone size: -; J gene: TRBJ1-2
CDR3 protein: CASSYGAVALDQPQHF; CDR3 DNA: TGTGCCAGCAGTTACGGTGCTGTGGCCCTGGATCAGCCCCAGCATTTT; V gene: TRBV6-6; D gene: -; clone size: -; J gene: TRBJ1-5
CDR3 protein: CASSKGENRVGNQPQHF; CDR3 DNA: TGTGCCAGCAGCAAAGGTGAAAACAGGGTTGGCAATCAGCCCCAGCATTTT; V gene: TRBV21-1; D gene: -; clone size: -; J gene: TRBJ1-5
CDR3 protein: CSVPEGTRAGANVLTF; CDR3 DNA: TGCAGCGTTCCGGAGGGAACCAGGGCTGGGGCCAACGTCCTGACTTTC; V gene: TRBV29-1; D gene: -; clone size: once; J gene: TRBJ2-6
CDR3 protein: CASGLGGVSTDTQYF; CDR3 DNA: TGTGCTAGTGGTTTGGGGGGGGTCAGCACAGATACGCAGTATTTT; V gene: TRBV12-5; D gene: -; clone size: once; J gene: TRBJ2-3
CDR3 protein: CTSSQSRDTQYF; CDR3 DNA: TGCACCAGCAGCCAATCCAGGGATACGCAGTATTTT; V gene: TRBV1; D gene: -; clone size: -; J gene: TRBJ2-3
CDR3 protein: CASSQNKQGFTEAFF; CDR3 DNA: TGTGCCAGCAGCCAAAATAAACAGGGGTTCACTGAAGCTTTCTTT; V gene: TRBV3-1/TRBV3-2; D gene: TRBD1; clone size: -; J gene: TRBJ1-1
CDR3 protein: CASSSGTSIAYEQYF; CDR3 DNA: TGTGCCAGCAGCTCCGGGACTAGCATCGCCTACGAGCAGTACTTC; V gene: TRBV11-2; D gene: TRBD2; clone size: once; J gene: TRBJ2-7
CDR3 protein: CASVLPGQGALHF; CDR3 DNA: TGTGCCAGCGTACTCCCGGGACAGGGGGCCCTCCACTTT; V gene: TRBV12-3/TRBV12-4; D gene: TRBD1; clone size: -; J gene: TRBJ1-6